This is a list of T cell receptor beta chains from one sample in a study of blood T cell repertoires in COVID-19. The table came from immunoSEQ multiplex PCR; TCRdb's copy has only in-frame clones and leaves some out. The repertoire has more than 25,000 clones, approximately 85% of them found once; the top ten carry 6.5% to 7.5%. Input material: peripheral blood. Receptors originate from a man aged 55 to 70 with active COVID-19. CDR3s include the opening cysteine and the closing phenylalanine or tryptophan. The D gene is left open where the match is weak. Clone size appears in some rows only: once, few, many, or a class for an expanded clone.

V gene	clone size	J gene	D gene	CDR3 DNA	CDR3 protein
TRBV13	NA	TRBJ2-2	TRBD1	TGTGCCAGCAGCTCTCCGGGACAGGGGAACACCGGGGAGCTGTTTTTT	CASSSPGQGNTGELFF
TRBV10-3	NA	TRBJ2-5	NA	TGTGCCATCAGTGAGGCTGGACAGCAAGAGACCCAGTACTTC	CAISEAGQQETQYF
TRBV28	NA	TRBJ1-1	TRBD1	TGTGCCAGCAGTCCCCCCGACAGGGCACCTGAAGCTTTCTTT	CASSPPDRAPEAFF
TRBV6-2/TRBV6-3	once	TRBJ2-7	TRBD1	TGTGCCAGCAGTTACCCCGGCCAGGGGGCCGACGAGCAGTACTTC	CASSYPGQGADEQYF
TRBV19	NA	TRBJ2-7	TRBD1	TGTGCCAGTAGTGCCAGACAGGGGGAGAACTCCTACGAGCAGTACTTC	CASSARQGENSYEQYF
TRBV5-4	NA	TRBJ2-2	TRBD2	TGTGCCAGCAGCTTGTTGCGGGAGGTCGACACCGGGGAGCTGTTTTTT	CASSLLREVDTGELFF
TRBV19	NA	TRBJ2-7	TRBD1	TGTGCCAGTAGTTGGACAGGGGGCGTCTACGAGCAGTACTTC	CASSWTGGVYEQYF
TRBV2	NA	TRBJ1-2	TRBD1	TGTGCCAGCATGAGGGACAGAAACTATGGCTACACCTTC	CASMRDRNYGYTF
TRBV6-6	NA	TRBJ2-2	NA	TGTGCCAGCAGTCCCCCGGGAGTTTCCTTGAACACCGGGGAGCTGTTTTTT	CASSPPGVSLNTGELFF
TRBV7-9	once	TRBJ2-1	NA	TGTGCCAGCAGCTCCACCGGGACTCCCAGGAGAGGCCCCAATGAGCAGTTCTTC	CASSSTGTPRRGPNEQFF
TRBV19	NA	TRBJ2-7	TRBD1	TGTGCCAGCGGGACAGGGGGCACCTACGAGCAGTACTTC	CASGTGGTYEQYF
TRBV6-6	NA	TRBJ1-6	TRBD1	TGTGCCAGCAAGGACAGGGGATTGAGTTCACCCCTCCACTTT	CASKDRGLSSPLHF
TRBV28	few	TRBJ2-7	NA	TGTGCCAGCATAAGGGGGGGCGATAACACCTACGAGCAGTACTTC	CASIRGGDNTYEQYF
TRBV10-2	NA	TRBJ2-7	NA	TGCGCCAGCAGTACCGGGTCGGGCTACGAGCAGTACTTC	CASSTGSGYEQYF
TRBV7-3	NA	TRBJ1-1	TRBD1	TGTGCCAGCAGCAAGGGACAGGGACTGAACACTGAAGCTTTCTTT	CASSKGQGLNTEAFF
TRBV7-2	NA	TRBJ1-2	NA	TGTGCCAGCAGCCAAGGGATATCAGGGAGCGGACAGGGCTACACCTTC	CASSQGISGSGQGYTF
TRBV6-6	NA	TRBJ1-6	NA	TGTGCCAGCCTGGGGGCAGGGGCTAAGAATAATTCACCCCTCCACTTT	CASLGAGAKNNSPLHF
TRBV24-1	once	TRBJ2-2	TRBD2	TGTGCCACCACAGCGGGATACGGGGAGCTGTTTTTT	CATTAGYGELFF
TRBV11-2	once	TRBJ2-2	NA	TGTGCCAGCAGCCCCGACAGAAACACCGGGGAGCTGTTTTTT	CASSPDRNTGELFF
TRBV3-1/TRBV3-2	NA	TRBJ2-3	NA	TGTGCCAGCAGCCAACGCGGGGCTAGCACAGATACGCAGTATTTT	CASSQRGASTDTQYF
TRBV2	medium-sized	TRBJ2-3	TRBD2	TGTGCCAGCAGTCCCGGGACTAGCAGCACAGATACGCAGTATTTT	CASSPGTSSTDTQYF
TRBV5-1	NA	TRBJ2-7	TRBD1	TGCGCCAGCAGCCAGCAAGGACAGGGGGCCTACGAGCAGTACTTC	CASSQQGQGAYEQYF
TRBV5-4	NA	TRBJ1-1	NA	TGTGCCAGCAGCTTGGACATGAACACTGAAGCTTTCTTT	CASSLDMNTEAFF
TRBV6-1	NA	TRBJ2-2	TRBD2	TGTGCCAGCAGTGACCGGTTGGTAGTAGCGGGAGTCGTCGGGGAGCTGTTTTTT	CASSDRLVVAGVVGELFF
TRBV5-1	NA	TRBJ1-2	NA	TGCGCCAGCAGCAGATCCCTCCTACAGGTTAACTATGGCTACACCTTC	CASSRSLLQVNYGYTF
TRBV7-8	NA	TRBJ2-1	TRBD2	TGTGCCAGCAGCTGGCTCGGGACTAGCGAGGGTGAGCAGTTCTTC	CASSWLGTSEGEQFF
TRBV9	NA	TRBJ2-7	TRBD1	TGTGCCAGCAGCGGAGGGGACAGCCAATACGAGCAGTACTTC	CASSGGDSQYEQYF
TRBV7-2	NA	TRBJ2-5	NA	TGTGCCAGCAGCTTAGAAGTCCGGGACCAAGAGACCCAGTACTTC	CASSLEVRDQETQYF
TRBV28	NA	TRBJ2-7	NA	TGTGCCAGCAGGACACCTCGCGAGCAGTACTTC	CASRTPREQYF
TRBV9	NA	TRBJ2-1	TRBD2	TGTGCCAGCAGCGTAGGGACTAGCGGGTACAATGAGCAGTTCTTC	CASSVGTSGYNEQFF
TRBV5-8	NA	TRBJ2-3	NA	TGTGCCAGCAGCTTGGTACGTGGCGCGGTAGCAGATACGCAGTATTTT	CASSLVRGAVADTQYF
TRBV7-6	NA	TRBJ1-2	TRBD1	TGTGCCAGCAGCCCACCTGGACTGGGACAGCCATTGGGTGACTACACCTTC	CASSPPGLGQPLGDYTF
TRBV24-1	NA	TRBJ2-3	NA	TGTGCCACCAGTGATTTGGGGAGGACAACAGATACGCAGTATTTT	CATSDLGRTTDTQYF
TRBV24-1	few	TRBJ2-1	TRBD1	TGTGCCACCAGTGACCCAGGGGGTCTGGGTTACAATGAGCAGTTCTTC	CATSDPGGLGYNEQFF
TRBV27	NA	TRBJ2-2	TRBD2	TGTGCCACCTCCATTAGCGGGCGGTACACCGGGGAGCTGTTTTTT	CATSISGRYTGELFF
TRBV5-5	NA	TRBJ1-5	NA	TGTGCCAGCAGCTTGGCCCCCCATGGCGGGGGAAGGACTCAGCCCCAGCATTTT	CASSLAPHGGGRTQPQHF
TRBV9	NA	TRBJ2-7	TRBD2	TGTGCCAGCAGCCCAGGCCCAGGACTAGCGGGAGATGGGGAGCAGTACTTC	CASSPGPGLAGDGEQYF
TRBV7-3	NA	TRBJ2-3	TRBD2	TGTGCCAGCAGCTTGGCGCGAACTAGCGACACAGATACGCAGTATTTT	CASSLARTSDTDTQYF
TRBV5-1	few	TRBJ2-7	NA	TGCGCCAGCAGCGTCAATGGAGCTAGGGAGCAGTACTTC	CASSVNGAREQYF
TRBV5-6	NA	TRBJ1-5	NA	TGTGCCAGCAGCTTTAGGGGATATAGCAATCAGCCCCAGCATTTT	CASSFRGYSNQPQHF
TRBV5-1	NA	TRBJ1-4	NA	TGCGCCAGCAGCGTCGGTGAAAAACTGTTTTTT	CASSVGEKLFF